A single sample gave rise to the 28 T cell receptor beta chains below, sequenced in a study of blood T cell repertoires in COVID-19. Assay used: immunoSEQ multiplex PCR; TCRdb lists only in-frame clones, some missing. The top ten clones hold under 2.5% of a sample with around 100,000 clones, under 95% of them seen once. Material: peripheral blood. The receptors were gathered from a human donor with active COVID-19. The donor label of this sample is uncertain.

The chain carries TRBV2 and TRBJ2-6, with TRBD2 matching 15 bases. Trimming removed 6 bases from V and 0 bases from J; junction bases left unmatched: 3. The germline V gene has CDR1 SNHLY and CDR2 FYNNEI. This CDR3 has 18 residues. The CDR3 sequence is CASRGTSGGTSGANVLTF. CDR3 DNA: TGTGCCAGCAGAGGGACTAGCGGGGGGACCTCTGGGGCCAACGTCCTGACTTTC.

Of note for this clone: The same CDR3 is also encoded by other DNA sequences in this sample. The gene calls are TRBV3-1 (or the pseudogene TRBV3-2) and TRBJ2-2; 14 bases are a match to TRBD2. The germline gives CDR1 LGHDT, CDR2 YNNKEL (reference sequence). The CDR3 length is 16 residues. The V and J ends lost 1 base and 5 bases, in that order; junction bases with no gene match: 0. Written as DNA, the CDR3 is TGTGCCAGCAGCCAAGGACTAGCGGGGGGGACCGGGGAGCTGTTTTTT. The encoded protein is CASSQGLAGGTGELFF.

CDR3 bases: TGTGCCAGCAGCCAGCGGGACTTCTCCTACAATGAGCAGTTCTTC. Translation gives CASSQRDFSYNEQFF. The rearrangement links TRBV9 to TRBJ2-1; 7 bases are shared with TRBD2. The CDR3 contains 15 residues. Germline CDR1 reads SGDLS; CDR2 reads YYNGEE. V was pared by 4 bases and J by 0 bases, with 4 bases of the junction left unmatched.

This clone came up a few times. This chain uses TRBV10-1 with TRBJ1-2, with a possible D match to TRBD1 (6 bases). CDR1 WNHNN and CDR2 SYGVQD come from the germline V gene (reference sequence). The V gene lost 6 bases and the J gene lost 2 bases, with 25 bases spanning the gap. This CDR3 spans 18 amino acids. The CDR3, as DNA: TGCGCCAGCAGGGAGGGTCCAATAGGGACATCCAACAACTATGGCTACACCTTC. It encodes CASREGPIGTSNNYGYTF.

The V gene is TRBV7-2, the J gene TRBJ2-1; 8 positions match TRBD2. Losses at the gene ends were 5 bases for V and 7 bases for J; bases not matched to a gene: 7. The CDR3 has 14 residues. The V gene's germline CDR1 is SGHTA and CDR2 FQGNSA. This CDR3 is CASSIGTSVNEQFF. CDR3 DNA: TGTGCCAGCAGCATCGGGACTAGTGTTAATGAGCAGTTCTTC.

Only one count was recorded for this clone. CDR3 bases: TGTGCCAGCAGCTCCCCCCCCCTAGGGGACCAAGAGACCCAGTACTTC. This sequence encodes CASSSPPLGDQETQYF. This chain joins TRBV6-2 or TRBV6-3 and TRBJ2-5; D might be TRBD1 (5 bases). The CDR3 runs 16 residues. Trimming took 6 bases from V and 0 from J, leaving 17 bases between them. The V gene's germline CDR1 is MNHEY and CDR2 SVGEGT.

The V gene is TRBV19, the J gene TRBJ1-5; D ambiguous. The V gene lost 7 bases and the J gene lost 0 bases, with 7 bases spanning the gap. This CDR3 contains 13 residues. CDR1 LNHDA and CDR2 SQIVND come from the germline V gene (reference sequence). CDR3 protein: CASMAASNQPQHF. For the CDR3, the DNA is TGTGCCAGTATGGCCGCTAGCAATCAGCCCCAGCATTTT.

The rearrangement uses TRBV7-6 and TRBJ2-7, with TRBD1 matching over 11 bases. Germline V gene sequence: CDR1 SGHVS, CDR2 FNYEAQ. V lost 5 bases and J lost 4; bases outside the gene matches: 10. The CDR3 is 16 residues long. The CDR3 nucleotides are TGTGCCAGCAGCCCCTCCTCGGGACAGGGGGTTTACGAGCAGTACTTC. Protein sequence: CASSPSSGQGVYEQYF. The full variable domain, completed using reference TRBV7-6 and TRBJ2-7, is GAGVSQSPRYKVTKRGQDVALRCDPISGHVSLYWYRQALGQGPEFLTYFNYEAQQDKSGLPNDRFSAERPEGSISTLTIQRTEQRDSAMYRCASSPSSGQGVYEQYFGPGTRLTVT.

The chain is built from TRBV4-2 and TRBJ2-7; perhaps TRBD1 as D (5 bases). The CDR3 spans 15 residues. Germline-derived CDR1 and CDR2 are LGHNA and YNFKEQ. V was clipped by 3 bases and J by 2 bases, with 14 bases between them. CDR3 sequence: CASSQTLGATYEQYF. CDR3 DNA: TGTGCCAGCAGCCAGACCCTTGGGGCTACCTACGAGCAGTACTTC.

V gene TRBV9 combines with J gene TRBJ1-4; D may be TRBD1 (5 bases). V lost 2 bases and J lost 2, with 10 bases in between. This CDR3 is 15 amino acids long. CDR1 is SGDLS, CDR2 YYNGEE, per germline. CDR3 nucleotides: TGTGCCAGCAGCGTTGCAGGGTTGACTAATGAAAAACTGTTTTTT. Its protein is CASSVAGLTNEKLFF.

V is TRBV5-5 and J is TRBJ2-7, with 7 positions matching TRBD1. The CDR3 consists of 13 residues. CDR1 SGHKS and CDR2 YYEKEE come from the germline V gene (reference sequence). V trimming: 8 bases; J trimming: 5 bases; junction bases outside the gene matches: 10. CDR3 residues: CASGQGVPHEQYF. CDR3 nucleotide sequence: TGTGCCAGTGGTCAGGGGGTCCCTCACGAGCAGTACTTC. Filled out from reference TRBV5-5 and TRBJ2-7, the complete variable domain reads DAGVTQSPTHLIKTRGQQVTLRCSPISGHKSVSWYQQVLGQGPQFIFQYYEKEERGRGNFPDRFSARQFPNYSSELNVNALLLGDSALYLCASGQGVPHEQYFGPGTRLTVT.

This chain links TRBV27 with TRBJ1-1, with a tentative D call TRBD1 (6 bases). The germline V gene has CDR1 MNHEY and CDR2 SMNVEV (reference sequence). V was shortened by 5 bases and J by 5 bases, with 18 bases between the two germline ends. The CDR3 consists of 15 residues. CDR3: CASSPPGGRVTEAFF. The CDR3 DNA is TGTGCCAGCAGTCCCCCGGGGGGCAGGGTAACTGAAGCTTTCTTT.

The chain recombines TRBV5-1 with TRBJ1-6; 7 nucleotides align to TRBD1. Germline V gene data show CDR1 as SGHRS and CDR2 as YFSETQ. V lost 4 bases to trimming and J lost 7 bases; unmatched junction nucleotides: 14. The CDR3 has 17 amino acids. CDR3 bases: TGCGCCAGCAGCAGTACAGCGACAGGGTACGCAAATTCACCCCTCCACTTT. Its protein product is CASSSTATGYANSPLHF.

V gene TRBV5-6 combines with J gene TRBJ1-6, with 7 bases identical to TRBD1. V trimming: 3 bases; J trimming: 7 bases; junction bases outside the gene matches: 10. In germline, CDR1 is SGHDT, CDR2 YYEEEE. The CDR3 runs to 16 residues. The CDR3 DNA reads TGTGCCAGCAGCTCAACCGGGACAGTTCGAAATTCACCCCTCCACTTT. Its translation is CASSSTGTVRNSPLHF.

This clone is judged medium-sized. This chain connects TRBV6-1 to TRBJ1-6, with D unclear. Trimming removed 0 bases from V and 7 bases from J, with 4 bases in between. Germline V gene lookup returns CDR1 MNHNS and CDR2 SASEGT. The CDR3 covers 13 residues. For the CDR3, the DNA is TGTGCCAGCAGTGAAGCGGAGAATTCACCCCTCCACTTT. Its translation: CASSEAENSPLHF.

V gene TRBV6-5 combines with J gene TRBJ2-3, with D possibly matching TRBD2 (6 bases). The CDR3 has 12 amino acids. Germline V gene data show CDR1 as MNHEY and CDR2 as SVGAGI. Deletions cut 10 bases from V and 5 bases from J, with 13 bases between. CDR3 in DNA: TGTGCCACAGGGACTCAAATAGATACGCAGTATTTT. Translating it yields CATGTQIDTQYF.

This clone was picked up one time. The V call is TRBV6-2 or TRBV6-3, the J call TRBJ1-5, with 10 bases aligning to TRBD1. The CDR3 loop spans 14 amino acids. Germline CDR1 reads MNHEY; CDR2 reads SVGEGT. Unmatched junction bases numbered 1, after V lost 4 bases and J lost 4 bases. In DNA form, the CDR3 reads TGTGCCAGCAGTTGGGGACAGGGGAATCAGCCCCAGCATTTT. Translation gives CASSWGQGNQPQHF.

This clone came up once. This chain links TRBV28 with TRBJ1-1; D gene uncertain. This CDR3 comprises 14 residues. Trimming stripped 3 bases from V and 0 bases from J, with 8 bases between. Germline assignment: CDR1 MDHEN and CDR2 SYDVKM. In DNA form, the CDR3 reads TGTGCCAGCAGTTTTGAGGGCCTGAACACTGAAGCTTTCTTT. Translated, it gives CASSFEGLNTEAFF.

The rearrangement joins TRBV4-1 to TRBJ2-5, with 9 positions matching TRBD1. The CDR3 loop spans 15 amino acids. The germline gives CDR1 MGHRA, CDR2 YSYEKL. The trim removed 1 base at V and 1 base at J, leaving 1 base unmatched. In DNA form, the CDR3 reads TGCGCCAGCAGCCAAGCGACAGGGGGCCAAGAGACCCAGTACTTC. Translating gives CASSQATGGQETQYF.

The chain has TRBV7-8 and TRBJ2-6, with D tentatively TRBD2 (6 bases). This CDR3 is 20 amino acids long. Per the germline V gene, CDR1 is SGHVS and CDR2 is FQNEAQ. Trimming stripped 1 base from V and 0 bases from J, with 19 bases between. CDR3 coding DNA: TGTGCCAGCAGCTTAGTACCTCGGACTACCCTAATCTCTGGGGCCAACGTCCTGACTTTC. This sequence encodes CASSLVPRTTLISGANVLTF.

The chain is built from TRBV19 and TRBJ2-2; perhaps TRBD2 as D (6 bases). In germline, CDR1 is LNHDA, CDR2 SQIVND (reference sequence). This CDR3 has 14 residues. Trimming removed 3 bases from V and 3 bases from J, with 8 bases in between. CDR3 in DNA: TGTGCCAGTAGTATGGGACTTTACACCGGGGAGCTGTTTTTT. This codes for CASSMGLYTGELFF. The whole variable domain, remainder taken from reference TRBV19 and TRBJ2-2, is DGGITQSPKYLFRKEGQNVTLSCEQNLNHDAMYWYRQDPGQGLRLIYYSQIVNDFQKGDIAEGYSVSREKKESFPLTVTSAQKNPTAFYLCASSMGLYTGELFFGEGSRLTVL.

The CDR3 reads CASSVLDGANVLTF. CDR3 DNA: TGTGCCAGCAGCGTACTAGACGGGGCCAACGTCCTGACTTTC. This chain connects TRBV9 to TRBJ2-6; D gene unclear. CDR3 size: 14 residues. Between the trimmed V and J ends, which lost 1 base and 4 bases, there was a span of 6 bases. Germline V gene lookup returns CDR1 SGDLS and CDR2 YYNGEE.

This clone was found once. The chain has TRBV5-6 and TRBJ1-4, with 8 bases fitting TRBD1. Germline assignment: CDR1 SGHDT and CDR2 YYEEEE. This CDR3 has 16 amino acids. The J segment lost 7 bases and the V segment lost 4 bases, leaving 12 bases of the junction unmatched. CDR3 sequence: CASSLTPTGVLEKLFF. CDR3 nucleotides: TGTGCCAGCAGCCTGACCCCGACAGGGGTTCTTGAAAAACTGTTTTTT.

The rearrangement links TRBV7-9 to TRBJ1-5; 7 bases align to TRBD1. V shed 1 base and J 6 bases; nucleotides not matched to a gene: 9. CDR1 and CDR2 (germline): SEHNR, FQNEAQ (reference sequence). This CDR3 is 16 amino acids long. The DNA for the CDR3 is TGTGCCAGCAGCTTAGTCGGCACAGGGGTTCGTCAGCCCCAGCATTTT. It translates to CASSLVGTGVRQPQHF.

The chain uses TRBV6-6 and TRBJ1-2; TRBD1 agrees at 12 bases. CDR3 length equals 16 residues. Germline CDR1 reads MNHNY; CDR2 reads SVGAGI (reference sequence). J was trimmed by 2 bases and V by 10 bases; bases with no gene match: 11. The CDR3 spells CATTGTGGAANYGYTF. CDR3 sequence (DNA): TGTGCCACCACTGGGACAGGGGGCGCCGCCAACTATGGCTACACCTTC.

The J gene is TRBJ2-1, the V gene TRBV11-2, with 16 bases matching TRBD2. This CDR3 is 19 amino acids long. Germline V lookup: CDR1 SGHAT, CDR2 FQNNGV. J gave up 7 bases and V 5 bases, and 14 bases lay outside the gene matches. CDR3 amino acids: CASSPLGLAGGLRGNEQFF. The CDR3 coding sequence is TGTGCCAGCAGCCCATTGGGACTAGCGGGGGGGCTCAGAGGGAATGAGCAGTTCTTC. Using reference TRBV11-2 and TRBJ2-1 for the parts outside the CDR3, the full variable domain is EAGVAQSPRYKIIEKRQSVAFWCNPISGHATLYWYQQILGQGPKLLIQFQNNGVVDDSQLPKDRFSAERLKGVDSTLKIQPAKLEDSAVYLCASSPLGLAGGLRGNEQFFGPGTRLTVL.

This rearrangement joins TRBV4-1 to TRBJ2-1, with a tentative D call TRBD1 (5 bases). CDR3 length equals 14 residues. CDR1 and CDR2 from the germline V gene are MGHRA and YSYEKL. Trimming took off 4 bases at V and 5 bases at J, with 12 bases between the two ends. CDR3 protein: CASSPWAGNNEQFF. In nucleotides, the CDR3 is TGCGCCAGCAGCCCCTGGGCAGGGAACAATGAGCAGTTCTTC.

V usage is TRBV5-1 and J usage is TRBJ2-6, with TRBD1 matching over 9 bases. There are 20 residues in the CDR3. Germline CDR1 and CDR2: SGHRS and YFSETQ. The ends lost 4 bases at V and 3 bases at J; junction bases unmatched: 17. For the CDR3, the DNA is TGCGCCAGCAGCCAGGGGACAGGGAGGACGGGGGCCGGTGGGGCCAACGTCCTGACTTTC. Protein sequence: CASSQGTGRTGAGGANVLTF.